One and the same sample provided the 19 T cell receptor beta chains below, sequenced in a study of Japanese encephalitis immunity and Zika vaccine responses. TCRdb re-derived calls from the 5' RACE reads in MiXCR, one entry per CDR3 protein. The sample lists 300 or so distinct CDR3 sequences, 1.7% seen once, with approximately 28% in the top ten. Peptide pools at 1 ug/mL each stimulated CFSE-labeled PBMCs over a roughly 6-day culture. Unfixed live CD56-CD19-CD16-CD3+CD4+ CFSE-low cells were sorted as proliferating CD4 T cells. The sample in question was antigen-activated CD4+ T cells from blood, cultured, obtained during a Zika inactivated vaccine study. All receptors derive from an adult man who received an inactivated Zika virus vaccine.

This clonotype was detected once. At one boundary the junction diverges from the germline segment, which might be a read error. The chain links TRBV5-1 to TRBJ2-5; 8 bases match TRBD1. Germline V gives CDR1 SGHRS, CDR2 YFSETQ. The CDR3 is made up of 14 amino acids. The CDR3 loop is CASSKTGGWETPYF. In DNA, the CDR3 is TGCGCCAGCAGCAAAACAGGGGGATGGGAGACCCCGTACTTC.

By frequency in the sample, this clonotype is large. The chain employs TRBV5-1 and TRBJ1-3; D is possibly TRBD1 (5 bases). Germline-derived CDR1 and CDR2 are SGHRS and YFSETQ. This CDR3 has 15 residues. V gave up 1 base and J gave up 1 base, with 9 bases separating them. The CDR3 DNA reads as TGCGCCAGCAGCTTGTCAGGGAGTTCTGGAAACACCATATATTTT. Translation: CASSLSGSSGNTIYF.

By share, this clonotype ranks as medium-sized. This rearrangement joins TRBV10-3 to TRBJ2-7; D remains unclear. The length of the CDR3 is 15 residues. Germline V gene lookup returns CDR1 ENHRY and CDR2 SYGVKD. Trimming left V 6 bases short and J 0 bases short, with 15 bases between. Here the CDR3 DNA reads TGTGCCATCAGCCTAAGAGGCTCCAGCTCCTACGAGCAGTACTTC. Translated, it gives CAISLRGSSSYEQYF.

The table lists this clonotype with a few counts. A much larger clonotype is one base distant, so this may be a read error. The chain is built from TRBV28 and TRBJ2-2, with D possibly TRBD2 on 5 matching bases. This CDR3 region has 13 residues. Germline V lookup: CDR1 MDHEN, CDR2 SYDVKM. This CDR3 is CASSFGNTGEMFF. The CDR3 bases are TGTGCCAGCTCCTTCGGGAACACCGGGGAGATGTTTTTT.

This clonotype ranks as large. This chain joins TRBV19 and TRBJ1-2, with D unclear. CDR3 length: 13 residues. In germline, CDR1 is LNHDA, CDR2 SQIVND (reference sequence). V lost 5 bases, J lost 8 bases, and 15 bases lay in between. This CDR3 reads CASSLIGRRGYTF. CDR3 DNA sequence: TGTGCCAGTAGTCTCATCGGTCGTCGGGGCTACACCTTC.

This clonotype counts as hyperexpanded (1% or more). This rearrangement joins TRBV28 to TRBJ2-7; no clear D gene. V lost 5 bases and J 3 bases, leaving 8 bases between the germline ends. Germline CDR1 is MDHEN and CDR2 is SYDVKM. There are 12 residues in the CDR3. The CDR3 here is CASSGVNYEQYF. The DNA for the CDR3 is TGTGCCAGCAGTGGGGTAAACTACGAGCAGTACTTC.

By share of the sample, this clonotype is large. V gene TRBV2 combines with J gene TRBJ1-1, with D unclear. Germline lookup yields CDR1 SNHLY and CDR2 FYNNEI. This CDR3 contains 13 residues. Trimming cost V 5 bases and J 1 base, with 8 bases left between them. The CDR3 reads CASSRDRNTEAFF. DNA for the CDR3: TGTGCCAGCAGTCGGGATAGGAACACTGAAGCTTTCTTT.

Within the sample, this clonotype is medium-sized. The chain is built from TRBV14 and TRBJ1-2, with D perhaps TRBD1 (6 bases). V shed 1 base and J shed 0 bases, with 12 bases lying between them. From germline, CDR1 is SGHDN and CDR2 FVKESK. CDR3 length: 16 residues. The CDR3 coding sequence is TGTGCCAGCAGCCAAGTACAGGGAACAGCTAACTATGGCTACACCTTC. Translation gives CASSQVQGTANYGYTF.

The chain carries TRBV6-1 and TRBJ2-2, with 7 positions matching TRBD2. The germline V gene has CDR1 MNHNS and CDR2 SASEGT. The CDR3 sequence is 15 residues long. V shed 6 bases, J shed 0 bases, and the junction held 4 bases outside the gene matches. In DNA form, the CDR3 reads TGTGCCAGCAGCCGACGGGGGGCGAACACCGGGGAGCTGTTTTTT. As protein: CASSRRGANTGELFF.

This clonotype qualifies as large (0.1 to 1%). The chain employs TRBV7-9 and TRBJ1-2; D unresolved. V was pared by 1 base and J by 6 bases, with 15 bases between. CDR3 size: 15 residues. The germline gives CDR1 SEHNR, CDR2 FQNEAQ (reference sequence). CDR3 DNA sequence: TGTGCCAGCAGCTTAGGGGTCGGGGAAAGGCATGGCTACACCTTC. The encoded protein is CASSLGVGERHGYTF.

Relative to its sample, this clonotype is large. The gene calls are TRBV7-9 and TRBJ2-4; 9 nucleotides agree with TRBD1. The V and J ends lost 5 bases and 3 bases, in that order; junction bases with no gene match: 8. Germline V lookup: CDR1 SEHNR, CDR2 FQNEAQ (reference sequence). The CDR3 loop spans 16 amino acids. In DNA, the CDR3 is TGTGCCAGCAGCCCCCAGTGGGGACAGGGCAAAAACATTCAGTACTTC. As protein: CASSPQWGQGKNIQYF. Filled out from reference TRBV7-9 and TRBJ2-4, the complete variable domain reads DTGVSQNPRHKITKRGQNVTFRCDPISEHNRLYWYRQTLGQGPEFLTYFQNEAQLEKSRLLSDRFSAERPKGSFSTLEIQRTEQGDSAMYLCASSPQWGQGKNIQYFGAGTRLSVL.

The J gene is TRBJ1-2, the V gene TRBV30; D remains ambiguous. The CDR3 totals 12 residues. Trimming removed 0 bases at V and 6 bases at J, with 8 bases between. Germline CDR1 is GTSNPN and CDR2 is SVGIG (reference sequence). The CDR3 sequence is CAWSVAKDGYTF. In DNA, the CDR3 is TGTGCCTGGAGTGTGGCCAAGGATGGCTACACCTTC.

By sample fraction, this clonotype is medium-sized. The V and J genes are TRBV7-8 and TRBJ2-3; 7 positions agree with TRBD2. Germline CDR1 reads SGHVS; CDR2 reads FQNEAQ. V lost 5 bases, J lost 4 bases, and 6 bases stayed unmatched. The CDR3 consists of 14 residues. For the CDR3, the DNA is TGTGCCAGCAGCCAACGCGGGGGAGCAGATACGCAGTATTTT. This translates into CASSQRGGADTQYF.

This clonotype ranks as large (0.1 to 1%). The CDR3 DNA sequence: TGTGCCAGCAGTGAATCTAAGGGGTGGGGAACCGCCTACGAGCAGTACTTC. As protein: CASSESKGWGTAYEQYF. The genes are TRBV25-1 and TRBJ2-7; perhaps TRBD1 as D (5 bases). This CDR3 is built from 17 residues. CDR1 is MGHDK and CDR2 is SYGVNS in the germline V gene. Trimming pared 1 base from V and 2 bases from J, leaving 18 bases between.

This clonotype is deemed medium-sized (0.01 to 0.1%). The V gene is TRBV6-6, the J gene TRBJ1-3, with D uncertain. Trimming took off 5 bases at V and 2 bases at J, with 7 bases between the two ends. Germline CDR1 MNHNY, CDR2 SVGAGI (reference sequence). This CDR3 is 13 amino acids long. In DNA, the CDR3 is TGTGCCAGCAGTCCCCGCGCTGGAAACACCATATATTTT. Its translation: CASSPRAGNTIYF.

In this sample, this clonotype is medium-sized. A much larger clone differs by one base, so this may be a read error. V is TRBV7-8 and J is TRBJ2-2; D call uncertain. The CDR3 runs 16 residues. V was clipped by 0 bases and J by 2 bases, with 10 bases between them. Germline V CDR1 and CDR2: SGHVS, FQNEAQ. The chain's CDR3 is CASSLAWVSNTGELFF. CDR3 sequence (DNA): TGTGCCAGCAGCTTAGCCTGGGTGAGCAACACCGGGGAGCTGTTTTTT.

In this sample, this clonotype is large. This rearrangement joins TRBV19 to TRBJ1-6, with 7 bases lining up with TRBD1. The CDR3 extends over 16 amino acids. The J segment lost 7 bases and the V segment lost 3 bases, leaving 9 bases of the junction unmatched. Per germline, CDR1 LNHDA and CDR2 SQIVND (reference sequence). The CDR3: CASSIPLTGVNSPLHF. In DNA form, the CDR3 reads TGTGCCAGTAGTATTCCGCTAACAGGGGTCAATTCACCCCTCCACTTT.

In its sample, this clonotype ranks as medium-sized. The gene calls are TRBV29-1 and TRBJ1-1; possible D gene TRBD1, 5 bases. There are 14 residues in the CDR3. V was pared by 7 bases and J by 4 bases, with 19 bases between. CDR1 and CDR2 (germline): SQVTM, ANQGSEA. CDR3 in amino acids: CSAPGLGRGTEAFF. In DNA, the CDR3 is TGCAGCGCCCCCGGCCTAGGAAGGGGCACTGAAGCTTTCTTT.

By share, this clonotype counts as medium-sized. This chain links TRBV21-1 with TRBJ1-3. TRBV21-1 is tagged as a pseudogene. The CDR3 has 17 amino acids. The CDR3 sequence is CASSSTRWRRAGNTIYF. The DNA of the CDR3 is TGTGCCAGCAGCTCCACCAGGTGGAGGAGAGCTGGAAACACCATATATTTT.